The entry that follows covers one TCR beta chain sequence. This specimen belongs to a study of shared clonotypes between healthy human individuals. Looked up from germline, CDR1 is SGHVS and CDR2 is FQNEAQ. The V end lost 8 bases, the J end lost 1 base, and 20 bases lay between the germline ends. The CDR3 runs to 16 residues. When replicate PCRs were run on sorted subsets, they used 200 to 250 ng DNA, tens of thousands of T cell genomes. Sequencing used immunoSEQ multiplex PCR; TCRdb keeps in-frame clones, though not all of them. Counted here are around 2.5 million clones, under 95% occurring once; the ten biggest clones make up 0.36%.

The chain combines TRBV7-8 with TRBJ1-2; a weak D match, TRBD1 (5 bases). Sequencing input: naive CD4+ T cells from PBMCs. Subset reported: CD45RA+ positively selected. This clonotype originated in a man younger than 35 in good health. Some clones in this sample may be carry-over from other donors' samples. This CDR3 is CASREGRQGRNYGYTF. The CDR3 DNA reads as TGTGCCAGCCGTGAGGGGAGGCAGGGACGTAACTATGGCTACACCTTC.